These 27 T cell receptor beta chains were sequenced from one sample in a study of human T cells and chemical hapten exposure. TCRdb recomputed calls from the RACE reads with MiXCR, one row per CDR3 protein. The sample lists 79,000 or so distinct CDR3 sequences, around a third seen once, with roughly 10% in the top ten. As to time point: patch test 1, 2 weeks after DPC sensitization. Stated treatment: therapeutic diphenylcyclopropenone sensitization with weekly scalp DPC. Sample: whole blood, taken in connection with sensitization to the hapten diphenylcyclopropenone (DPC). Receptors originate from a man in his forties or fifties with alopecia areata. Some clones in this sample may be carry-over from other donors' samples.

The rearrangement links TRBV10-2 to TRBJ2-1; 13 nucleotides line up with TRBD2. J was trimmed by 9 bases and V by 6 bases; bases with no gene match: 14. Looked up from germline, CDR1 is WSHSY and CDR2 is SAAADI. The CDR3 loop spans 17 amino acids. The CDR3 loop reads CASSLLGTSGVKSEQFF. The CDR3 DNA sequence: TGCGCCAGCAGCCTCTTGGGGACTAGCGGGGTAAAGAGTGAGCAGTTCTTC.

The gene calls are TRBV20-1 and TRBJ1-1; a weak D match, TRBD1 (5 bases). CDR1 DFQATT and CDR2 SNEGSKA come from the germline V gene (reference sequence). The CDR3 has 13 residues. V was pared by 6 bases and J by 3 bases, with 14 bases between. CDR3 loop: CSALQGVDTEAFF. In DNA, the CDR3 is TGCAGTGCCCTCCAAGGGGTGGACACTGAAGCTTTCTTT.

The V call is TRBV28, the J call TRBJ2-3, with unresolved D. The CDR3 is made up of 13 amino acids. Per germline, CDR1 MDHEN and CDR2 SYDVKM. Trimming pared 7 bases from V and 1 base from J, leaving 9 bases between. CDR3 region: CASKAAGTDTQYF. CDR3 coding DNA: TGTGCCAGCAAGGCGGCAGGCACAGATACGCAGTATTTT.

The chain uses TRBV12-3 or TRBV12-4 and TRBJ2-1; D may be TRBD2 (5 bases). V dropped 5 bases and J dropped 6 bases, with 20 bases sitting between them. The CDR3 consists of 16 residues. The CDR3 region is CASSPSGGQASNEQFF. Here the CDR3 DNA reads TGTGCCAGCAGTCCCTCTGGCGGGCAGGCAAGCAATGAGCAGTTCTTC.

This clonotype was observed a few times. V gene TRBV20-1 combines with J gene TRBJ1-2, with D hard to call. CDR3 length: 12 amino acids. V dropped 0 bases and J dropped 3 bases, with 5 bases sitting between them. The germline gives CDR1 DFQATT, CDR2 SNEGSKA (reference sequence). Written as DNA, the CDR3 is TGCAGTGCTAGAGATACTTACTATGGCTACACCTTC. Residues: CSARDTYYGYTF.

This clonotype was observed once. A read error may account for a junction end that differs from germline. The chain uses TRBV5-1 and TRBJ1-1; possibly TRBD1 for D (5 bases). Germline lookup yields CDR1 SGHRS and CDR2 YFSETQ. The length of the CDR3 is 16 residues. CDR3 nucleotide sequence: TGCGCCAGCAGCTTGAGACCCCAGGGCGACGGAACTGAAACTTTCTTT. This encodes CASSLRPQGDGTETFF.

V and J are TRBV3-1 and TRBJ1-1, with D perhaps matching TRBD1 (6 bases). Germline V CDR1 and CDR2: LGHDT, YNNKEL (reference sequence). Trimming shortened V by 8 bases and J by 1 base, and 8 bases separated the two germline ends. The CDR3 spans 12 residues. The CDR3 is CASRQANTEAFF. The CDR3 bases are TGTGCCAGCCGACAGGCGAACACTGAAGCTTTCTTT.

This clonotype was observed many times. The V gene is TRBV6-1, the J gene TRBJ2-3, with TRBD2 matching 10 bases. Unmatched junction bases numbered 0, after V lost 2 bases and J lost 4 bases. This CDR3 is built from 14 residues. Germline V gene data show CDR1 as MNHNS and CDR2 as SASEGT. CDR3 amino acids: CASSELAGADTQYF. The CDR3 DNA is TGTGCCAGCAGTGAACTAGCGGGAGCAGATACGCAGTATTTT.

This clonotype was counted only a few times. This chain uses TRBV28 with TRBJ2-7; 7 bases fit TRBD1. Unmatched junction bases numbered 7, after V lost 7 bases and J lost 4 bases. The CDR3 is 13 residues long. Germline V CDR1 and CDR2: MDHEN, SYDVKM. In DNA form, the CDR3 reads TGTGCCAGCAATCGGGCAGGGGGATACGAGCAGTACTTC. It codes for CASNRAGGYEQYF.

The rearrangement joins TRBV16 to TRBJ1-5; 9 nucleotides match TRBD1. Unmatched junction bases numbered 8, after V lost 4 bases and J lost 7 bases. Germline CDR1 is KGHSY and CDR2 is FQNENV. The CDR3 runs 15 residues. CDR3 sequence (DNA): TGTGCCAGCAGCCCGCGGGGACAGGGCTGGCAGCCCCAGCATTTT. Translation gives CASSPRGQGWQPQHF.

The rearrangement joins TRBV2 to TRBJ2-1; 15 bases are shared with TRBD2. The germline V gene has CDR1 SNHLY and CDR2 FYNNEI. The V and J ends lost 9 bases and 8 bases, in that order; junction bases with no gene match: 2. The CDR3 is 13 amino acids. The CDR3 region has the DNA TGTGCCAGTGGGACTAGCGGGAGGCATGAGCAGTTCTTC. This encodes CASGTSGRHEQFF.

A few counts support this clonotype. The CDR3: CASLGKGQVLAKNIQYF. The CDR3 DNA is TGTGCCAGCCTGGGGAAGGGACAGGTCCTAGCCAAAAACATTCAGTACTTC. The rearrangement joins TRBV6-1 to TRBJ2-4; 8 bases match TRBD1. Germline V gene sequence: CDR1 MNHNS, CDR2 SASEGT. This CDR3 is 17 amino acids long. The V and J ends lost 8 bases and 0 bases, in that order; junction bases with no gene match: 12.

This clonotype was seen a few times. The V gene is TRBV12-3 or TRBV12-4, the J gene TRBJ1-2; D is undetermined. The CDR3 has 12 residues. The V end was cut by 2 bases, the J end by 7 bases, with 8 bases between. The DNA of the CDR3 is TGTGCCAGCAGTTTAAGCACCCTTGGCTACACCTTC. This codes for CASSLSTLGYTF.

This chain links TRBV5-6 with TRBJ1-2; D is ambiguous. The V end lost 0 bases, the J end lost 3 bases, and 15 bases lay between the germline ends. This CDR3 spans 16 amino acids. Looked up from germline, CDR1 is SGHDT and CDR2 is YYEEEE. The CDR3 coding sequence is TGTGCCAGCAGCTTGGAGCAGACATCCTACTACTATGGCTACACCTTC. It codes for CASSLEQTSYYYGYTF.

The J gene is TRBJ1-1, the V gene TRBV15, with D unclear. Germline values: CDR1 LNHNV, CDR2 YYDKDF (reference sequence). This CDR3 spans 14 amino acids. The ends were cut back, 0 bases at V and 1 base at J, with 6 bases in the middle. CDR3 nucleotide sequence: TGTGCCACCAGCAGAGATCATGGGAACACTGAAGCTTTCTTT. Translated, it gives CATSRDHGNTEAFF.

The rearrangement uses TRBV28 and TRBJ1-4; the match to TRBD1 covers 8 bases. V lost 6 bases to trimming and J lost 7 bases; unmatched junction nucleotides: 10. This CDR3 contains 15 residues. The V gene's germline CDR1 is MDHEN and CDR2 SYDVKM. The DNA for the CDR3 is TGTGCCAGCAGCCCCCCCGGACAGGGTGGTGAAAAACTGTTTTTT. It yields the protein CASSPPGQGGEKLFF.

The chain employs TRBV6-2 or TRBV6-3 and TRBJ2-1, with no clear D. The CDR3 is 16 amino acids. Germline CDR1 is MNHEY and CDR2 is SVGEGT. V was shortened by 0 bases and J by 0 bases, with 9 bases between the two germline ends. This CDR3 reads CASSYSTESSYNEQFF. DNA of the CDR3: TGTGCCAGCAGTTACTCGACGGAGAGCTCCTACAATGAGCAGTTCTTC.

The gene calls are TRBV5-1 and TRBJ1-1; 8 nucleotides align to TRBD1. The length of the CDR3 is 16 residues. Germline assignment: CDR1 SGHRS and CDR2 YFSETQ. V was pared by 0 bases and J by 4 bases, with 8 bases of the junction left unmatched. CDR3 loop: CASSLVAGGVSTEAFF. The DNA of the CDR3 is TGCGCCAGCAGCTTGGTGGCAGGGGGCGTGAGCACTGAAGCTTTCTTT.

CDR3 amino acids: CASSLAPDLSYEQYF. The CDR3 region has the DNA TGCGCCAGCAGCTTGGCCCCGGACCTTAGCTACGAGCAGTACTTC. The chain carries TRBV5-1 and TRBJ2-7; D ambiguous. V was cut by 0 bases and J by 3 bases, with 13 bases left in between. This CDR3 contains 15 residues. CDR1 SGHRS and CDR2 YFSETQ come from the germline V gene.

This clonotype was recorded a few times. The junction shows a germline mismatch at one end, possibly a read error. The chain joins TRBV3-1 to TRBJ2-3; 9 bases match TRBD2. Germline V gives CDR1 LGHDT, CDR2 YNNKEL (reference sequence). The CDR3 sequence is 18 residues long. DNA of the CDR3: TGTGCCAGCAGTCAAGGGATTGGCGGGAGGGCCCGCACAGATACGCAGTATTTT. Encoded protein: CASSQGIGGRARTDTQYF.

This clonotype was seen a few times. J is TRBJ1-6 and V is TRBV12-1; the table's D call, TRBD1, was not checked against the DNA. TRBV12-1 is annotated as a pseudogene. The CDR3 is 16 residues long. CDR3: CASSFAGDIYNSPLHF. The CDR3 coding sequence is TGTGCCAGCAGCTTTGCTGGGGACATCTATAATTCACCCCTCCACTTT.

This clonotype showed up just a few times. J is TRBJ2-1 and V is TRBV18, with TRBD1 identical over 7 bases. Germline V gives CDR1 KGHSH, CDR2 LQKENI. Trimming at V came to 6 bases and at J to 6 bases, leaving 5 bases not matched to a gene. The CDR3 loop spans 13 amino acids. The DNA of the CDR3 is TGTGCCAGCTCCCGCGACAGGGCCAATGAGCAGTTCTTC. Translating gives CASSRDRANEQFF.

The chain links TRBV9 to TRBJ2-3; 10 bases line up with TRBD2. Germline loops: CDR1 SGDLS, CDR2 YYNGEE. This CDR3 spans 16 amino acids. J lost 4 bases, V lost 1 base, and 6 bases had no gene match. The CDR3 spells CASSVSAGGNADTQYF. CDR3 nucleotides: TGTGCCAGCAGCGTATCAGCGGGAGGGAACGCAGATACGCAGTATTTT.

V is TRBV24-1 and J is TRBJ2-3; 13 positions agree with TRBD2. CDR1 and CDR2 (germline): KGHDR, SFDVKD. This CDR3 contains 17 residues. V dropped 3 bases and J dropped 4; count of bases not matched to a gene: 6. CDR3 region: CATSDPLGLAGADTQYF. The CDR3 region has the DNA TGTGCCACCAGTGATCCCCTCGGACTAGCGGGAGCAGATACGCAGTATTTT.

The chain joins TRBV6-2 or TRBV6-3 to TRBJ1-1; D remains unclear. The V end lost 6 bases, the J end lost 9 bases, and 23 bases lay between the germline ends. Germline V gives CDR1 MNHEY, CDR2 SVGEGT. This CDR3 is 15 amino acids long. This CDR3 reads CASRARWGDGYQAFF. In DNA form, the CDR3 reads TGTGCCAGCAGGGCTCGCTGGGGAGACGGTTACCAAGCTTTCTTT.

The V call is TRBV12-3 or TRBV12-4, the J call TRBJ2-7; the match to TRBD2 covers 8 bases. Losses at the gene ends were 5 bases for V and 5 bases for J; bases not matched to a gene: 11. This CDR3 region has 15 residues. The CDR3 bases are TGTGCCAGCAGTCCCAGAGGGGTAGCGGGAAACGAGCAGTACTTC. It encodes CASSPRGVAGNEQYF.

This clonotype occurred a few times. The gene calls are TRBV6-2 or TRBV6-3 and TRBJ2-3; 12 bases agree with TRBD2. Germline values: CDR1 MNHEY, CDR2 SVGEGT. The CDR3 extends over 17 amino acids. Unmatched junction bases numbered 3, after V lost 2 bases and J lost 0 bases. CDR3 in amino acids: CASSYPTSGGSTDTQYF. CDR3 coding DNA: TGTGCCAGCAGTTACCCCACTAGCGGGGGGAGCACAGATACGCAGTATTTT.